These T cell receptor beta chains were read from a single sample in a study of T and B cells in COVID-19 patients. MiXCR was run by TCRdb on the multiplex PCR reads, yielding one entry per CDR3 protein. The sample consists of more than 20,000 distinct CDR3 sequences, about 33% of them appearing once. The sample taken for sequencing was blood. The source of these receptors is a human donor who had recovered from COVID-19. Both conserved end residues are part of each CDR3. The order of the fields is D gene, V gene, J gene, clone size, CDR3 DNA, CDR3 protein. A D gene is named only where the DNA matches it firmly. Clone size is stated in some rows and not others, as once, few, many or a class when expanded.

D gene: -; V gene: TRBV11-2; J gene: TRBJ2-3; clone size: few; CDR3 DNA: TGTGCCAGCAGCTTAGTCCCCACAGATACGCAGTATTTT; CDR3 protein: CASSLVPTDTQYF
D gene: -; V gene: TRBV19; J gene: TRBJ2-2; clone size: medium-sized; CDR3 DNA: TGTGCCAGTAAGAGGACCCTCGGTGCAGTTGACACCGGGGAGCTGTTTTTT; CDR3 protein: CASKRTLGAVDTGELFF
D gene: TRBD1; V gene: TRBV29-1; J gene: TRBJ1-4; clone size: medium-sized; CDR3 DNA: TGCAGCGTTGAAGATCCCGGACAGGATGAAAAACTGTTTTTT; CDR3 protein: CSVEDPGQDEKLFF
D gene: TRBD2; V gene: TRBV5-4; J gene: TRBJ2-2; clone size: few; CDR3 DNA: TGTGCCAGCAGCTTACAAGCGGGAAACACCGGGGAGCTGTTTTTT; CDR3 protein: CASSLQAGNTGELFF
D gene: -; V gene: TRBV6-5; J gene: TRBJ2-1; clone size: medium-sized; CDR3 DNA: TGTGCCAGCAGTTACGTGCGGGGTGGTGAGCAGTTCTTC; CDR3 protein: CASSYVRGGEQFF
D gene: TRBD1; V gene: TRBV12-3/TRBV12-4; J gene: TRBJ2-3; clone size: -; CDR3 DNA: TGTGCCAGCAGTAGAGACAGGGGCAGAGTGGATACGCAGTATTTT; CDR3 protein: CASSRDRGRVDTQYF
D gene: TRBD2; V gene: TRBV19; J gene: TRBJ2-4; clone size: -; CDR3 DNA: TGTGCCAGTACCGTAGCGGGAGGGCAGTCAAAAGCCAAAAACATTCAGTACTTC; CDR3 protein: CASTVAGGQSKAKNIQYF
D gene: -; V gene: TRBV21-1; J gene: TRBJ2-5; clone size: -; CDR3 DNA: TGTGCCAGCAGCATCGGGACAGATAACGTCCAAGAGACCCAGTACTTC; CDR3 protein: CASSIGTDNVQETQYF
D gene: TRBD1; V gene: TRBV7-6; J gene: TRBJ2-3; clone size: -; CDR3 DNA: TGTGCCAGCAGCACGACAGGGTTTGGTGATACGCAGTATTTT; CDR3 protein: CASSTTGFGDTQYF
D gene: -; V gene: TRBV15; J gene: TRBJ1-4; clone size: -; CDR3 DNA: TGTGCCACCAGCACCCGGAGAGGGGGGAAGGGTGAAAAACTGTTTTTT; CDR3 protein: CATSTRRGGKGEKLFF
D gene: TRBD1; V gene: TRBV5-6; J gene: TRBJ1-1; clone size: -; CDR3 DNA: TGTGCCAGCAGCTTGAGAGGGGGCGGGAACACTGAAGCTTTCTTT; CDR3 protein: CASSLRGGGNTEAFF
D gene: -; V gene: TRBV19; J gene: TRBJ2-7; clone size: many; CDR3 DNA: TGTGCCAGTAGTACCCGTCTAGCCCCATACGAGCAGTACTTC; CDR3 protein: CASSTRLAPYEQYF
D gene: -; V gene: TRBV13; J gene: TRBJ2-5; clone size: many; CDR3 DNA: TGTGCCAGCAGCCCCCCGGAGACCCAGTACTTC; CDR3 protein: CASSPPETQYF
D gene: TRBD2; V gene: TRBV5-4; J gene: TRBJ2-7; clone size: few; CDR3 DNA: TGTGCCAGCAGCTTGGCGGGGGGAGACGAGCAGTACTTC; CDR3 protein: CASSLAGGDEQYF
D gene: -; V gene: TRBV7-2; J gene: TRBJ1-5; clone size: -; CDR3 DNA: TGTGCCAGCAGCTTAGCGGCGGGGGGTCAGCCCCAGCATTTT; CDR3 protein: CASSLAAGGQPQHF
D gene: -; V gene: TRBV12-3/TRBV12-4; J gene: TRBJ1-1; clone size: few; CDR3 DNA: TGTGCCAGCAGTTTTGGGGAACTGTTGAGCACTGAAGCTTTCTTT; CDR3 protein: CASSFGELLSTEAFF
D gene: -; V gene: TRBV29-1; J gene: TRBJ1-4; clone size: medium-sized; CDR3 DNA: TGCAGCGTTGAGAGGCAGGGATCCGAAAAACTGTTTTTT; CDR3 protein: CSVERQGSEKLFF
D gene: -; V gene: TRBV5-6; J gene: TRBJ1-1; clone size: -; CDR3 DNA: TGTGCCAAGACCCGAACAGGGCCCATGAACACTGAAGCTTTCTTT; CDR3 protein: CAKTRTGPMNTEAFF
D gene: TRBD1; V gene: TRBV18; J gene: TRBJ1-1; clone size: few; CDR3 DNA: TGTGCCAGCTCACCACAATCGACAGGGACAAACACTGAAGCTTTCTTT; CDR3 protein: CASSPQSTGTNTEAFF
D gene: TRBD2; V gene: TRBV29-1; J gene: TRBJ2-1; clone size: medium-sized; CDR3 DNA: TGCAGCTCGGAGGGGACTAGCGCCCGCAATGAGCAGTTCTTC; CDR3 protein: CSSEGTSARNEQFF
D gene: TRBD1; V gene: TRBV27; J gene: TRBJ2-3; clone size: medium-sized; CDR3 DNA: TGTGCCAGCAGTTTGGCAGGGGGCCACACAGATACGCAGTATTTT; CDR3 protein: CASSLAGGHTDTQYF
D gene: -; V gene: TRBV19; J gene: TRBJ1-5; clone size: many; CDR3 DNA: TGTGCCAGTAGTATCAGGCACTCCCATCAGCCCCAGCATTTT; CDR3 protein: CASSIRHSHQPQHF
D gene: -; V gene: TRBV13; J gene: TRBJ2-1; clone size: many; CDR3 DNA: TGTGCCAGCAGTTTTCAAGGGGAGCAGTTCTTC; CDR3 protein: CASSFQGEQFF
D gene: -; V gene: TRBV5-6; J gene: TRBJ2-3; clone size: many; CDR3 DNA: TGTGCCAGCAGCTTGTGGGCGGGGCCTAGCACAGATACGCAGTATTTT; CDR3 protein: CASSLWAGPSTDTQYF
D gene: -; V gene: TRBV27; J gene: TRBJ2-7; clone size: medium-sized; CDR3 DNA: TGTGCCACACGGGACCTTGGATCCTACGAGCAGTACTTC; CDR3 protein: CATRDLGSYEQYF
D gene: -; V gene: TRBV19; J gene: TRBJ1-2; clone size: -; CDR3 DNA: TGTGCCAGTATTACCGAGGGGAACTATGGCTACACCTTC; CDR3 protein: CASITEGNYGYTF
D gene: -; V gene: TRBV6-6; J gene: TRBJ2-5; clone size: few; CDR3 DNA: TGTGCCAGCAGTGAACGCAGGCAAGAGACCCAGTACTTC; CDR3 protein: CASSERRQETQYF
D gene: -; V gene: TRBV15; J gene: TRBJ2-7; clone size: many; CDR3 DNA: TGTGCCACCAGCCCGGGGGACACCTCCTACGAGCAGTACTTC; CDR3 protein: CATSPGDTSYEQYF
D gene: -; V gene: TRBV6-5; J gene: TRBJ2-3; clone size: many; CDR3 DNA: TGTGCCAGCAGTAAAGAAGGGGTTAGCACAGATACGCAGTATTTT; CDR3 protein: CASSKEGVSTDTQYF
D gene: -; V gene: TRBV15; J gene: TRBJ1-4; clone size: few; CDR3 DNA: TGTGCCACCAGCATAGGGGGACACCTTAATGAAAAACTGTTTTTT; CDR3 protein: CATSIGGHLNEKLFF
D gene: -; V gene: TRBV5-6; J gene: TRBJ2-2; clone size: medium-sized; CDR3 DNA: TGTGCCAGCAGCTTGGCCGGGGAGCTGTTTTTT; CDR3 protein: CASSLAGELFF
D gene: TRBD1; V gene: TRBV5-1; J gene: TRBJ1-4; clone size: -; CDR3 DNA: TGCGCCAGCGCCCAAGGGCTACAGGGGCGGGATGAAAAACTGTTTTTT; CDR3 protein: CASAQGLQGRDEKLFF
D gene: -; V gene: TRBV12-3/TRBV12-4; J gene: TRBJ2-1; clone size: -; CDR3 DNA: TGTGCCAGCAGTTTAGCGCTGAAAGCGAACAATGAGCAGTTCTTC; CDR3 protein: CASSLALKANNEQFF
D gene: TRBD1; V gene: TRBV20-1; J gene: TRBJ2-1; clone size: few; CDR3 DNA: TGCAGTCAAGGGGGCGGCTCCTACAATGAGCAGTTCTTC; CDR3 protein: CSQGGGSYNEQFF
D gene: TRBD1; V gene: TRBV7-9; J gene: TRBJ2-3; clone size: -; CDR3 DNA: TGTGCCAGCAGCTTGGGGGACAGCCCGCAGTATTTT; CDR3 protein: CASSLGDSPQYF
D gene: -; V gene: TRBV19; J gene: TRBJ1-2; clone size: many; CDR3 DNA: TGTGCCAGTAGTATCGAACATAGGATGGGCGGGCACTATGGCTACACCTTC; CDR3 protein: CASSIEHRMGGHYGYTF
D gene: -; V gene: TRBV6-2/TRBV6-3; J gene: TRBJ2-7; clone size: -; CDR3 DNA: TGTGCCAGCAGTTTGGCAGTTTCCTACGAGCAGTACTTC; CDR3 protein: CASSLAVSYEQYF